This is a list of T cell receptor beta chains from one sample in a study of response to subunit inactivated influenza vaccine. TCRdb analysed the RT-PCR reads with MiXCR anew, one entry per CDR3 protein. The sample holds hundreds of thousands of distinct CDR3 sequences, approximately 11% seen once. Specimen: PBMCs from blood, collected 45 days after vaccination. Receptors originate from a man aged 45-60 years who received an inactivated influenza vaccine. Each CDR3 is given with its conserved first and last residue. Each record gives: V gene, clone size, D gene, CDR3 length, J gene, CDR3 protein, CDR3 DNA. The D gene is left open where the match is weak. Clone size appears in some rows only: once, few, many, or a class for an expanded clone.

V: TRBV12-3/TRBV12-4
size: many
D: TRBD1
length: 15
J: TRBJ1-2
CDR3: CASSLARTGVYGYTF
DNA: TGTGCCAGCAGTTTAGCCCGGACAGGGGTCTATGGCTACACCTTC

V: TRBV10-3
size: few
D: TRBD2
length: 15
J: TRBJ2-1
CDR3: CAVSSLAAAYNEQFF
DNA: TGTGCCGTATCGAGCCTAGCGGCTGCCTACAATGAGCAGTTCTTC

V: TRBV12-3/TRBV12-4
size: few
D: -
length: 12
J: TRBJ1-2
CDR3: CASSSMVGGYTF
DNA: TGTGCCAGCAGTTCCATGGTCGGTGGCTACACCTTC

V: TRBV6-5
size: many
D: -
length: 15
J: TRBJ1-1
CDR3: CASSYNQGSNTEAFF
DNA: TGTGCCAGCAGTTACAACCAGGGGTCGAACACTGAAGCTTTCTTT

V: TRBV15
size: few
D: -
length: 16
J: TRBJ2-1
CDR3: CATSRDPGSSYNEQFF
DNA: TGTGCCACCAGCAGAGATCCAGGGAGCTCCTACAATGAGCAGTTCTTC

V: TRBV20-1
size: few
D: TRBD2
length: 15
J: TRBJ2-3
CDR3: CSASPTGGSADTQYF
DNA: TGCAGTGCTAGCCCAACGGGGGGTAGCGCAGATACGCAGTATTTT

V: TRBV11-1
size: few
D: -
length: 14
J: TRBJ2-7
CDR3: CASSLSTDSYEQYF
DNA: TGTGCCAGCAGCTTATCTACCGACTCCTACGAGCAGTACTTC

V: TRBV6-2/TRBV6-3
size: -
D: -
length: 16
J: TRBJ1-5
CDR3: CASSHETGITPQPQHF
DNA: TGTGCCAGCAGTCATGAGACAGGTATCACCCCTCAGCCCCAGCATTTT

V: TRBV15
size: few
D: -
length: 18
J: TRBJ2-1
CDR3: CATSRSPSPSAPYNEQFF
DNA: TGTGCCACCAGCAGATCCCCCTCTCCTAGCGCTCCCTACAATGAGCAGTTCTTC

V: TRBV27
size: -
D: TRBD1
length: 16
J: TRBJ1-5
CDR3: CASSLSGTGVNQPQHF
DNA: TGTGCCAGCAGTTTATCGGGAACAGGGGTCAATCAGCCCCAGCATTTT

V: TRBV20-1
size: few
D: TRBD1
length: 14
J: TRBJ2-7
CDR3: CSARSTTGTGEQYF
DNA: TGCAGTGCTAGATCCACGACAGGGACAGGCGAGCAGTACTTC

V: TRBV5-5
size: -
D: -
length: 13
J: TRBJ1-3
CDR3: CASSRVSGNTIYF
DNA: TGTGCCAGCAGTAGGGTCTCTGGAAACACCATATATTTT

V: TRBV6-2/TRBV6-3
size: -
D: TRBD2
length: 15
J: TRBJ2-7
CDR3: CASSFKSAGEYEQYF
DNA: TGTGCCAGCAGCTTTAAATCGGCGGGGGAGTACGAGCAGTACTTC

V: TRBV18
size: few
D: -
length: 15
J: TRBJ1-2
CDR3: CASSPKIQGGYGYTF
DNA: TGTGCCAGCTCACCAAAAATACAGGGCGGCTATGGCTACACCTTC

V: TRBV28
size: -
D: -
length: 14
J: TRBJ1-6
CDR3: CASSLWDIVSPLHF
DNA: TGTGCCAGCAGTCTGTGGGACATCGTTTCACCCCTCCACTTT

V: TRBV7-2
size: -
D: TRBD2
length: 15
J: TRBJ2-1
CDR3: CASSERGTTYNEQFF
DNA: TGTGCCAGCAGCGAGCGGGGGACGACCTACAATGAGCAGTTCTTC

V: TRBV7-2
size: -
D: -
length: 14
J: TRBJ2-1
CDR3: CASSLNPSRGEQFF
DNA: TGTGCCAGCAGCTTAAATCCTAGCAGGGGTGAGCAGTTCTTC

V: TRBV7-2
size: -
D: -
length: 15
J: TRBJ2-1
CDR3: CASSLATSSYNEQFF
DNA: TGTGCCAGCAGCTTAGCAACTAGCTCCTACAATGAGCAGTTCTTC

V: TRBV20-1
size: -
D: TRBD1
length: 14
J: TRBJ1-2
CDR3: CSARAGTVNYGYTF
DNA: TGCAGTGCTAGAGCCGGGACAGTTAACTATGGCTACACCTTC

V: TRBV4-1
size: few
D: -
length: 18
J: TRBJ1-4
CDR3: CASSQNTQGPPTNEKLFF
DNA: TGCGCCAGCAGCCAAAATACACAGGGACCCCCAACTAATGAAAAACTGTTTTTT

V: TRBV2
size: -
D: TRBD2
length: 18
J: TRBJ2-3
CDR3: CASSKGTSGGRSTDTQYF
DNA: TGTGCCAGCAGCAAGGGGACTAGCGGGGGGCGAAGCACAGATACGCAGTATTTT

V: TRBV20-1
size: many
D: TRBD2
length: 14
J: TRBJ2-7
CDR3: CSASGLAGSLEQYF
DNA: TGCAGTGCTAGCGGTCTAGCGGGATCCCTGGAGCAGTACTTC

V: TRBV12-3/TRBV12-4
size: -
D: TRBD2
length: 14
J: TRBJ2-2
CDR3: CASRRTRNTGELFF
DNA: TGTGCCAGCAGGAGGACTAGGAACACCGGGGAGCTGTTTTTT

V: TRBV7-2
size: -
D: -
length: 13
J: TRBJ2-5
CDR3: CASSYGIGETQYF
DNA: TGTGCCAGCAGCTACGGCATAGGGGAGACCCAGTACTTC

V: TRBV7-2
size: many
D: -
length: 14
J: TRBJ1-6
CDR3: CASSPQGIGSPLHF
DNA: TGTGCCAGCAGCCCACAGGGTATAGGTTCACCCCTCCACTTT

V: TRBV28
size: -
D: -
length: 11
J: TRBJ1-5
CDR3: CASRNNQPQHF
DNA: TGTGCCAGCAGGAATAATCAGCCCCAGCATTTT

V: TRBV5-4
size: few
D: -
length: 14
J: TRBJ1-2
CDR3: CASSSTAGSSGYTF
DNA: TGTGCCAGCAGCTCGACCGCTGGTTCGTCTGGCTACACCTTC

V: TRBV12-3/TRBV12-4
size: -
D: -
length: 14
J: TRBJ2-1
CDR3: CASSFRVDYNEQFF
DNA: TGTGCCAGCAGTTTTAGGGTAGACTACAATGAGCAGTTCTTC

V: TRBV6-1
size: many
D: -
length: 15
J: TRBJ1-2
CDR3: CASSLSLGGNYGYTF
DNA: TGTGCCAGCAGTCTCTCCCTCGGAGGAAACTATGGCTACACCTTC

V: TRBV7-2
size: few
D: TRBD2
length: 14
J: TRBJ2-5
CDR3: CASSPTGTSGAQDF
DNA: TGTGCCAGCAGTCCCACCGGGACTAGCGGGGCTCAGGACTTC

V: TRBV6-2/TRBV6-3
size: -
D: TRBD1
length: 15
J: TRBJ2-2
CDR3: CASSYPGQIAGELFF
DNA: TGTGCCAGCAGTTACCCGGGACAGATCGCCGGGGAGCTGTTTTTT

V: TRBV5-1
size: -
D: TRBD2
length: 14
J: TRBJ2-7
CDR3: CASSSQTSLSEQYF
DNA: TGCGCCAGCAGCTCCCAGACTAGCTTGTCCGAGCAGTACTTC

V: TRBV15
size: -
D: -
length: 16
J: TRBJ2-4
CDR3: CATSRTGRVSSNIQYF
DNA: TGTGCCACCAGCAGGACGGGCAGGGTGTCGTCAAACATTCAGTACTTC

V: TRBV29-1
size: -
D: -
length: 12
J: TRBJ2-1
CDR3: CSVDGAYIEQFF
DNA: TGCAGTGTTGATGGGGCCTACATTGAGCAGTTCTTC

V: TRBV24-1
size: -
D: -
length: 20
J: TRBJ2-3
CDR3: CATSDLGGKKTGSSADTQYF
DNA: TGTGCCACCAGTGATTTGGGTGGGAAGAAAACAGGGAGTTCGGCAGATACGCAGTATTTT